The 20 T cell receptor beta chains presented below share a single source sample, sequenced in a study of tumor-infiltrating lymphocytes in primary liver carcinoma. The researchers obtained blood RNA from unsorted whole blood and also extracted germline DNA. Total RNA (approximately 500 ng) served as template for TCR beta cDNA synthesis primed by a constant-region primer. Three nested multiplex PCR rounds, a slightly modified ARM-PCR method, built the TCR beta libraries. Forward primers for TRBV1-TRBV30 and a C-beta reverse primer served the first two PCR rounds, at 10 cycles each. TCRdb ran MiXCR on the multiplex PCR reads and lists one entry per CDR3 protein. The table lists about 320,000 distinct CDR3 sequences, approximately 60% of them singletons. Specimen: peripheral blood. These receptors were obtained from a man aged 40-50 years with primary liver carcinoma and hepatitis B virus infection.

The gene calls are TRBV5-1 and TRBJ2-3, with unresolved D. Germline CDR1 and CDR2: SGHRS and YFSETQ. The CDR3 runs 15 residues. Trimming pared 4 bases from V and 5 bases from J, leaving 17 bases between. CDR3 DNA: TGCGCCAGCAGCCCAGGAAGCTACGGAGAAGATACGCAGTATTTT. Its protein product is CASSPGSYGEDTQYF.

As regards this clonotype: Compared with germline, one end of the junction differs, possibly owing to a read error. This rearrangement joins TRBV6-5 to TRBJ2-5; TRBD2 matches at 8 bases. The CDR3 totals 17 residues. Germline-derived CDR1 and CDR2 are MNHEY and SVGAGI. In nucleotides, the CDR3 is TGTGCTAGCAGTTCCGGGAGTAGCGGGGACTACTGGGAGACCCAGTACTTC. It yields the protein CASSSGSSGDYWETQYF.

Regarding this clonotype: A much larger clonotype is one base distant, so this may be a read error. This chain links TRBV29-1 with TRBJ2-7; 10 nucleotides align to TRBD2. There are 14 residues in the CDR3. Germline lookup yields CDR1 SQVTM and CDR2 ANQGSEA. The CDR3 here is CSVESGAGGYELYF. For the CDR3, the DNA is TGCAGCGTTGAATCAGGAGCGGGGGGGTACGAGCTGTACTTC.

The CDR3 DNA reads TGTGCCAGCAGCATAACAGGGGGCTTACATATGCAGTATTTT. This gives the protein CASSITGGLHMQYF. This sequence joins TRBV5-4 and TRBJ2-3, with 9 positions matching TRBD1. This CDR3 is 14 amino acids long. Unmatched junction bases numbered 11, after V lost 4 bases and J lost 11 bases. Germline assignment: CDR1 SGHNT and CDR2 YYREEE (reference sequence). Full variable domain (outside the CDR3, taken from reference TRBV5-4 and TRBJ2-3): ETGVTQSPTHLIKTRGQQVTLRCSSQSGHNTVSWYQQALGQGPQFIFQYYREEENGRGNFPPRFSGLQFPNYSSELNVNALELDDSALYLCASSITGGLHMQYFGPGTRLTVL.

With regard to this clonotype: A single base separates this from a much larger clone, so it may be a read error. The gene calls are TRBV29-1 and TRBJ2-3; D is perhaps TRBD1 or TRBD2 (5 bases each). The CDR3 sequence is 18 residues long. V lost 2 bases and J lost 0, with 21 bases in between. Germline-derived CDR1 and CDR2 are SQVTM and ANQGSEA. CDR3 in DNA: TGCAGCGTTGAACTTTTATTGCAGGGACGAGCTAGCACAGATACGCAGTATTTT. It is translated as CSVELLLQGRASTDTQYF.

On this clonotype: The junction departs from germline at one end; a sequencing error may be responsible. The J gene is TRBJ2-5, the V gene TRBV11-3; D gene unclear. Germline V gene sequence: CDR1 SGHNT, CDR2 YENEEA. The CDR3 contains 15 residues. The DNA of the CDR3 is TGTGCCAGCAACTTAGGAAGAGCTCAACAAGAGACCCAGTACTTC. Protein sequence: CASNLGRAQQETQYF.

Concerning this clonotype itself: A much more abundant neighbour one base away suggests this may be a read error. The chain employs TRBV6-2 or TRBV6-3 and TRBJ2-5; D may be TRBD1 or TRBD2 (5 bases each). This CDR3 is built from 15 residues. CDR1 is MNHEY and CDR2 is SVGEGT in the germline V gene. The CDR3 bases are TGTGCCAACAGTCAAGCGAGGGGCCTCGGTGGGACCCAGTACTTC. Encoded protein: CANSQARGLGGTQYF.

Concerning this clonotype: Mismatch with germline at one junction end may stem from a read error. The chain links TRBV4-3 to TRBJ2-1, with 9 bases fitting TRBD2. CDR1 LGHNA and CDR2 YSLEER come from the germline V gene. The CDR3 is 15 residues long. In DNA, the CDR3 is TGCGCTAGCAGCCGTCTAGCGGGAACCGACAATGAGCAGTTCTTC. This codes for CASSRLAGTDNEQFF.

The rearrangement joins TRBV10-1 to TRBJ2-4; D could derive from TRBD1 or TRBD2 (5 bases each). Trimming took 0 bases from V and 8 from J, leaving 11 bases between them. The CDR3 contains 14 residues. The germline V gene encodes CDR1 WNHNN and CDR2 SYGVQD (reference sequence). CDR3 protein: CASSESGDRDIQYF. In nucleotides, the CDR3 is TGCGCCAGCAGTGAGTCTGGGGACCGGGACATTCAGTACTTC.

This clonotype has only one observation. One end of the junction does not line up with germline, which may come from a read error. This chain joins TRBV12-3 or TRBV12-4 and TRBJ2-3, with no clear D. The CDR3 extends over 14 amino acids. CDR3 residues: CVSSDAVSTDTQYF. CDR3 nucleotide sequence: TGTGTCAGCAGTGATGCGGTTAGCACAGATACGCAGTATTTT.

A note on this clonotype: The junction departs from the called germline gene at one end, perhaps through a read error. The rearrangement joins TRBV11-2 to TRBJ1-1; TRBD1 might be the D (5 bases). Germline-derived CDR1 and CDR2 are SGHAT and FQNNGV. This CDR3 has 15 residues. The CDR3 loop reads CASSFGGARATEASF. Here the CDR3 DNA reads TGTGCCAGCAGCTTTGGAGGGGCCAGGGCCACTGAAGCTTCCTTT.

A few counts support this clonotype. The chain joins TRBV7-9 to TRBJ2-7; 7 bases fit TRBD2. In germline, CDR1 is SEHNR, CDR2 FQNEAQ (reference sequence). J gave up 4 bases and V 1 base, and 7 bases lay outside the gene matches. The CDR3 extends over 15 amino acids. The CDR3 protein is CASSLEESGAYEQYF. Here the CDR3 DNA reads TGTGCCAGCAGCTTAGAAGAAAGCGGGGCTTACGAGCAGTACTTC.

A single count supports this clonotype. An end of the junction does not agree with germline; a read error may underlie this. V gene TRBV30 combines with J gene TRBJ1-4, with TRBD1 matching 7 bases. Germline V CDR1 and CDR2: GTSNPN, SVGIG (reference sequence). The CDR3 contains 15 residues. The CDR3 sequence: CAWRAAGQHNEKLSF. CDR3 in DNA: TGTGCCTGGAGGGCCGCGGGACAGCATAATGAAAAACTGTCTTTT.

With respect to this clonotype: The junction departs from germline at one end; a sequencing error may be responsible. This chain links TRBV11-1 with TRBJ2-2; a weak D match, TRBD2 (5 bases). Germline V lookup: CDR1 SGHAT, CDR2 FQDESV (reference sequence). The CDR3 runs 14 residues. The CDR3 DNA is TGTGCCAGCAGCTTATGTGCAAACACTGGGGAGTTGTTTTTT. It translates to CASSLCANTGELFF.

This chain connects TRBV30 to TRBJ1-3; D remains ambiguous. Germline loops: CDR1 GTSNPN, CDR2 SVGIG (reference sequence). The CDR3 is made up of 15 amino acids. V was trimmed by 0 bases and J by 0 bases, leaving 9 bases between them. CDR3 sequence: CAWSVKRDSGNTIYF. CDR3 in DNA: TGTGCCTGGAGTGTAAAGCGGGACTCTGGAAACACCATATATTTT. Full variable domain (outside the CDR3, taken from reference TRBV30 and TRBJ1-3): SQTIHQWPATLVQPVGSPLSLECTVEGTSNPNLYWYRQAAGRGLQLLFYSVGIGQISSEVPQNLSASRPQDRQFILSSKKLLLSDSGFYLCAWSVKRDSGNTIYFGEGSWLTVV.

This clonotype was seen ten or more times. The chain recombines TRBV29-1 with TRBJ2-3; D not certain. Trimming removed 1 base at V and 10 bases at J, with 18 bases between. Germline CDR1 SQVTM, CDR2 ANQGSEA. This CDR3 is 14 amino acids long. The CDR3 nucleotides read TGCAGCGTTGAAGTTAGGACGGTGAAAGAGGCGCAGTATTTT. Amino acids: CSVEVRTVKEAQYF.

About this clonotype: Given a much more abundant clone one base away, this may be a read error. The genes are TRBV6-6 and TRBJ2-7; D gene ambiguous. The CDR3 is 11 residues long. Germline CDR1 reads MNHNY; CDR2 reads SVGAGI (reference sequence). The CDR3 DNA follows: TGTGCCATCAGTCCCTCCTACGAGCAGTACTTC. Translating gives CAISPSYEQYF.

On this clonotype itself: A much larger clone differs from this one at a single base, so this may be a read error. The chain uses TRBV6-2 or TRBV6-3 and TRBJ1-1, with a weak D call TRBD1 (6 bases). CDR3 size: 13 residues. V was clipped by 6 bases and J by 4 bases, with 12 bases between them. The germline V gene has CDR1 MNHEY and CDR2 SVGEGT. CDR3 nucleotide sequence: TGTGCCAGCAGCAGACAGGTGAGCACTGAAGCTTTCTTT. Translated: CASSRQVSTEAFF.

Regarding this clonotype: Relative to the germline gene, one junction end is altered; a read error may explain this. The chain recombines TRBV29-1 with TRBJ2-6; 11 nucleotides align to TRBD2. This CDR3 spans 16 amino acids. Looked up from germline, CDR1 is SQVTM and CDR2 is ANQGSEA. The CDR3 here is CGVRLAGSSGANVLTF. The CDR3 DNA sequence: TGTGGCGTTAGACTAGCGGGAAGCTCTGGGGCCAACGTCCTGACTTTC.

Comments on this clonotype: Without the conserved terminal phenylalanine or tryptophan, this CDR3 likely stems from a read error. Because the CDR3's place on the DNA is in doubt, the DNA is left out and the CDR3 is given as listed by TCRdb. The V gene is TRBV5-5, the J gene TRBJ1-6; the table's D call, TRBD1, was not checked against the DNA. The CDR3 totals 12 residues, both ends included. Germline V CDR1 and CDR2: SGHKS, YYEKEE (reference sequence). The chain's CDR3 is CASGHLAEPPHL.